This entry describes one T cell receptor beta chain. What it binds is unknown. The sample is drawn from a study of a mutant IDH1 vaccine in newly diagnosed glioma. Looking at the study overall: Vaccines were begun 4-6 weeks after radiotherapy alone, or with temozolomide cycles.

V gave up 6 bases and J gave up 1 base; unmatched junction bases: 7. The CDR3 loop spans 15 amino acids. Germline lookup yields CDR1 KGHSH and CDR2 LQKENI. TCRdb's table, derived via immunoSEQ multiplex PCR, lists solely in-frame clones and lacks some. Here the sample spans some 32,000 clones, roughly 90% being singletons. Documented time point: week 47, end of study. One vaccine dose held 300 ug of mutant IDH1 20-mer peptide and came with topical imiquimod. The specimen was PBMCs, collected from a glioma patient whose treatment included an IDH1 peptide vaccine. The source of this sequence is a man between 35 and 55 years old with glioma. The J gene is TRBJ1-2, the V gene TRBV18; TRBD1 matches at 8 bases. The CDR3 is CASSRTGNGNYGYTF. DNA of the CDR3: TGTGCCAGCTCGCGGACAGGGAATGGTAACTATGGCTACACCTTC. The full variable domain, in which reference TRBV18 and TRBJ1-2 provide the parts outside the CDR3, is NAGVMQNPRHLVRRRGQEARLRCSPMKGHSHVYWYRQLPEEGLKFMVYLQKENIIDESGMPKERFSAEFPKEGPSILRIQQVVRGDSAAYFCASSRTGNGNYGYTFGSGTRLTVV.